This entry concerns a single T cell receptor (beta chain). Its antigen remains unknown. The data were obtained in a study of OX40 agonist ivuxolimab in advanced cancers. Study overall: The drug used for patients, ivuxolimab, was an agonistic anti-OX40 (CD134) antibody. Study conclusions and caveats: Antigen targets of the expanded peripheral T cells went undetermined. Relative to CD4+ cells, CD8+ T cells on average had more expanded clones.

Here immunoSEQ multiplex PCR was the method, and the copy in TCRdb shows in-frame clones only, minus some. The top ten clones hold less than 5% of a sample with 70,000 to 95,000 clones, approximately 88% of them seen once. From germline, CDR1 is KGHSH and CDR2 LQKENI. The CDR3 consists of 17 residues. V lost 0 bases, J lost 2 bases, and 13 bases lay in between. At baseline, cycle 4 day 1, and cycle 7 day 1, blood was sampled. The source was CD4+ or CD8+ T cells sorted from blood, collected in a trial of the OX40 agonist ivuxolimab. The V and J genes are TRBV18 and TRBJ2-2; D unresolved. This TCR was sampled from an adult with an advanced solid tumor such as melanoma, head and neck, liver or kidney cancer. DNA for the CDR3: TGTGCCAGCTCACCACCTTCTTTTTCGGCCAACACCGGGGAGCTGTTTTTT. It encodes CASSPPSFSANTGELFF.